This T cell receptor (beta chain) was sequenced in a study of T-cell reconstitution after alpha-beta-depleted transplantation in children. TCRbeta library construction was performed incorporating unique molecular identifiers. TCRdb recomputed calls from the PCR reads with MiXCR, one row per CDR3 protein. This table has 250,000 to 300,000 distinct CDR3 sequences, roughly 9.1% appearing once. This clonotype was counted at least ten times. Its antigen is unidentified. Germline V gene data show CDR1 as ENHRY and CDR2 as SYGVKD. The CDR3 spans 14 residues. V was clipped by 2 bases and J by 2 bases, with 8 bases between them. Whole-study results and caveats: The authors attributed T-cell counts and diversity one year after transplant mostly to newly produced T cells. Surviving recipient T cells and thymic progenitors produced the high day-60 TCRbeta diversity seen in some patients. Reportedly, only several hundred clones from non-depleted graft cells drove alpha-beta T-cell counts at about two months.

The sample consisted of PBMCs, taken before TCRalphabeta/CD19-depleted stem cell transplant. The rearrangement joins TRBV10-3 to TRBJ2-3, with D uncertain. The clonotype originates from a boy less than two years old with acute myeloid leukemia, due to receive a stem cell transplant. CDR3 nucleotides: TGTGCCATCAGTGAGATGACCTACACAGATACGCAGTATTTT. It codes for CAISEMTYTDTQYF.